This is a list of T cell receptor beta chains from one sample in a study of identical twins. A single record per CDR3 protein comes from TCRdb applying MiXCR to the 5' RACE reads. The sample has approximately 230,000 distinct CDR3 sequences, 6.5% seen once. These data were also reused for a study on T cells expressing NK-cell markers.

Sequencing input: CD8+ T cells sorted from blood. These receptor sequences come from a woman in her late teens or twenties in good health. CDR3s include the opening cysteine and the closing phenylalanine or tryptophan. Each record gives: D gene, J gene, CDR3 length, clone size, V gene, CDR3 DNA, CDR3 protein. A D gene is named only where the DNA matches it firmly. The size of a clone is reported for some rows only, either as once, few or many, or as a class for expanded clones.

>TRBD1|TRBJ1-1|13|few|TRBV6-6
TGTGCCAGCAGTTACTCGAAGGGACAGTCCGCTTTCTTT
CASSYSKGQSAFF
>NA|TRBJ2-7|15|few|TRBV6-1
TGTGCCAGCACCCTTCCCCGCACAGATCGTTACGAGCAGTACTTC
CASTLPRTDRYEQYF
>NA|TRBJ2-2|13|NA|TRBV9
TGTGCCAGCAGCGTAGTAACCACCGGGGAGCTGTTTTTT
CASSVVTTGELFF
>NA|TRBJ1-5|14|NA|TRBV6-1
TGTGCCAGCAGGTCAGGTTTTAGCAATCAGCCCCAGCATTTT
CASRSGFSNQPQHF
>NA|TRBJ2-1|15|NA|TRBV7-8
TGTGCCAGCAGCTTACCGCTGACCAGGGAAGATGAGCAGTTCTTC
CASSLPLTREDEQFF
>TRBD2|TRBJ2-1|13|NA|TRBV2
TGTGCCAGCAGGGGGACTAGCGGGGGAGAGGTCTTCTTC
CASRGTSGGEVFF
>TRBD2|TRBJ2-1|17|few|TRBV7-8
TGTGCCAGCAGCTTAATCAGCGAGCGGGAGGGCCAGAATGAGCAGTTCTTC
CASSLISEREGQNEQFF
>TRBD2|TRBJ2-5|16|NA|TRBV9
TGTGCCAGCAGCGTAGGACTAGCGGGAGATCAAGAGACCCAGTACTTC
CASSVGLAGDQETQYF
>NA|TRBJ2-7|17|few|TRBV20-1
TGCAGTGCTAGAGATCGGTTCACGGGAGTTAAGTCCTACGAGCAGTACTTC
CSARDRFTGVKSYEQYF
>NA|TRBJ1-1|14|NA|TRBV30
TGTGCCTGGAGTGTAGTATCCTTGAACACTGAAGCTTTCTTT
CAWSVVSLNTEAFF
>NA|TRBJ2-7|14|many|TRBV7-9
TGTGCCAGCAGCTTACCAACAGGGTCCTACGAGCAGTACTTC
CASSLPTGSYEQYF
>NA|TRBJ2-5|14|NA|TRBV14
TGTGCCAGCAGCCGAGCAGCAGGGGAAGAGACCCAGTACTTC
CASSRAAGEETQYF
>NA|TRBJ1-6|17|few|TRBV7-2
TGTGCCAGCAGCCCGCTTACGCGGTCCGTTAGAAATTCACCCCTCCACTTT
CASSPLTRSVRNSPLHF
>NA|TRBJ1-4|15|NA|TRBV11-2
TGTGCCAGCAGCTCCCATCTTTACTCTAATGAAAAACTGTTTTTT
CASSSHLYSNEKLFF
>TRBD1|TRBJ1-1|14|NA|TRBV11-1
TGTGCCAGCAGCTCCTCAGCAGGGGGCTCTGAAGCTTTCTTT
CASSSSAGGSEAFF
>NA|TRBJ2-3|15|NA|TRBV6-5
TGTTCCAGCAGTTACCGCTTTTTGGGGTCCGATACGCAGTATTTT
CSSSYRFLGSDTQYF